One and the same sample provided the 30 T cell receptor beta chains below, sequenced in a study of beta chain features in type 1 diabetes. The authors reverse transcribed all of the isolated RNA, so sequencing captured expressed TCRB transcripts. Data came from immunoSEQ multiplex PCR; TCRdb stores just in-frame clones and leaves some out. The sample includes roughly 450,000 clones, about an eighth of them seen just once. The sample was naive CD4+ T cells from blood. These receptors all stem from a woman between 18 and 29 years old in good health.

A few counts support this clone. This specimen includes other DNA sequences encoding the same CDR3. The rearrangement links TRBV29-1 to TRBJ2-5, with 12 positions matching TRBD2. The CDR3 has 14 amino acids. Germline V gene data show CDR1 as SQVTM and CDR2 as ANQGSEA. V shed 6 bases, J shed 4 bases, and the junction held 6 bases outside the gene matches. In nucleotides, the CDR3 is TGCAGCGTGGCCGGACTAGCGGGGAGAGAGACCCAGTACTTC. Protein: CSVAGLAGRETQYF.

This clone turned up a few times. This chain joins TRBV4-3 and TRBJ2-3; D is undetermined. Germline V gene sequence: CDR1 LGHNA, CDR2 YSLEER. V was pared by 4 bases and J by 0 bases, with 8 bases between. The length of the CDR3 is 14 residues. The CDR3 spells CASSLTPSTDTQYF. The CDR3 DNA reads as TGCGCCAGCAGCCTTACTCCTAGCACAGATACGCAGTATTTT.

This clone was seen a handful of times. The chain couples TRBV27 to TRBJ1-2; D not resolved. Germline V gene sequence: CDR1 MNHEY, CDR2 SMNVEV (reference sequence). Trimming pared 2 bases from V and 6 bases from J, leaving 10 bases between. The CDR3 contains 13 residues. The CDR3 DNA follows: TGTGCCAGCAGTTTAACCCCTCGGGATGGCTACACCTTC. It yields the protein CASSLTPRDGYTF.

This chain uses TRBV27 with TRBJ2-5, with D hard to call. Trimming removed 3 bases at V and 5 bases at J, with 13 bases between. CDR3 length: 14 amino acids. Germline V gene data show CDR1 as MNHEY and CDR2 as SMNVEV (reference sequence). CDR3 sequence (DNA): TGTGCCAGCAGTTTGAGCATAGAGAAGGAGACCCAGTACTTC. It is translated as CASSLSIEKETQYF.

This clone was picked up a small number of times. The genes are TRBV18 and TRBJ1-5; D possibly corresponds to TRBD1 (6 bases). Germline V gene data show CDR1 as KGHSH and CDR2 as LQKENI. Trimming took off 6 bases at V and 2 bases at J, with 11 bases between the two ends. The CDR3 runs 14 residues. The CDR3 DNA sequence: TGTGCCAGCTCGTTACACAGGGGCAATCAGCCCCAGCATTTT. This translates into CASSLHRGNQPQHF.

There are a few counts of this clone. J is TRBJ2-2 and V is TRBV7-3; D may be TRBD2 (5 bases). V shed 5 bases and J shed 5 bases, with 12 bases lying between them. CDR1 and CDR2 from the germline V gene are SGHTA and FQGTGA. CDR3 length: 14 amino acids. The CDR3 bases are TGTGCCAGCAGCACCCCCGGGAAAACCGGGGAGCTGTTTTTT. Translating gives CASSTPGKTGELFF.

This clone was detected only a few times. The genes are TRBV7-2 and TRBJ1-1; D is undetermined. Trimming removed 2 bases at V and 1 base at J, with 11 bases between. This CDR3 comprises 15 residues. Germline V gene data show CDR1 as SGHTA and CDR2 as FQGNSA. CDR3 coding DNA: TGTGCCAGCAGCTTAAGACCGGGGAGGAACACTGAAGCTTTCTTT. Encoded protein: CASSLRPGRNTEAFF.

This clone came up a few times. The V call is TRBV29-1, the J call TRBJ2-2; D remains ambiguous. Germline-derived CDR1 and CDR2 are SQVTM and ANQGSEA. Trimming cost V 3 bases and J 0 bases, with 8 bases left between them. This CDR3 spans 14 amino acids. This chain's CDR3 is CSVDGQANTGELFF. In nucleotides, the CDR3 is TGCAGCGTTGATGGGCAAGCGAACACCGGGGAGCTGTTTTTT.

This clone was found a few times. J is TRBJ2-7 and V is TRBV7-9, with a weak D call TRBD1 (6 bases). Germline lookup yields CDR1 SEHNR and CDR2 FQNEAQ (reference sequence). The V and J ends lost 4 bases and 0 bases respectively, with 19 bases between them. The CDR3 has 17 residues. CDR3 loop: CASSSAKVQGTSYEQYF. The CDR3 bases are TGTGCCAGCAGCTCAGCGAAGGTTCAGGGGACCTCCTACGAGCAGTACTTC.

This clone was counted between two and nine times. The rearrangement joins TRBV18 to TRBJ2-7; D could derive from TRBD1 or TRBD2 (5 bases each). The V gene's germline CDR1 is KGHSH and CDR2 LQKENI. V lost 6 bases and J lost 4, with 16 bases in between. The length of the CDR3 is 14 residues. CDR3 DNA sequence: TGTGCCAGCTCCCTTCGAGGGGAGTTATACGAGCAGTACGTC. It is translated as CASSLRGELYEQYV.

The gene calls are TRBV6-6 and TRBJ1-5; D is uncertain. This CDR3 has 14 residues. Trimming pared 7 bases from V and 7 bases from J, leaving 17 bases between. In germline, CDR1 is MNHNY, CDR2 SVGAGI (reference sequence). The CDR3 reads CASTAGGLVQPQHF. The CDR3 region has the DNA TGTGCCAGCACTGCGGGAGGGCTGGTGCAGCCCCAGCATTTT.

V is TRBV25-1 and J is TRBJ1-2; TRBD1 aligns across 7 bases. This CDR3 is built from 14 residues. Germline CDR1 and CDR2: MGHDK and SYGVNS. The J segment lost 4 bases and the V segment lost 4 bases, leaving 6 bases of the junction unmatched. The CDR3 region has the DNA TGTGCCAGCAGTGGACAGGGAGGAAGCTATGGCTACACCTTC. It yields the protein CASSGQGGSYGYTF.

The gene calls are TRBV5-1 and TRBJ2-1; D remains ambiguous. Germline CDR1 is SGHRS and CDR2 is YFSETQ. There are 15 residues in the CDR3. The V and J ends lost 5 bases and 0 bases respectively, with 12 bases between them. The DNA of the CDR3 is TGCGCCAGCAGTTGGACCGATAGCTCCTACAATGAGCAGTTCTTC. Amino acid sequence: CASSWTDSSYNEQFF.

This clone was observed a few times. The V call is TRBV9, the J call TRBJ2-7, with TRBD2 as a possible D gene (5 bases). V was clipped by 0 bases and J by 7 bases, with 11 bases between them. The CDR3 has 13 residues. Germline CDR1 is SGDLS and CDR2 is YYNGEE. In nucleotides, the CDR3 is TGTGCCAGCAGCGTAGTGGCCCGAGGGGAGCAGTACTTC. Translating gives CASSVVARGEQYF.

The chain links TRBV7-6 to TRBJ1-1, with no clear D. The germline V gene has CDR1 SGHVS and CDR2 FNYEAQ. V shed 3 bases and J shed 3 bases, with 8 bases lying between them. This CDR3 is built from 13 residues. CDR3 in DNA: TGTGCCAGCAGCTTGTTCAGTTACACTGAAGCTTTCTTT. This encodes CASSLFSYTEAFF.

This clone was recorded a few times. The chain carries TRBV5-1 and TRBJ2-7, with 10 positions matching TRBD2. Per germline, CDR1 SGHRS and CDR2 YFSETQ. Trimming took 4 bases from V and 3 from J; bases not matched to a gene: 7. The CDR3 is 15 residues long. CDR3 in amino acids: CASSLGTSEYYEQYF. CDR3 DNA: TGCGCCAGCAGCCTTGGGACTAGCGAATACTACGAGCAGTACTTC.

This clone came up a few times. V gene TRBV5-1 combines with J gene TRBJ1-2; D call uncertain. Trimming removed 0 bases from V and 3 bases from J, with 9 bases in between. The CDR3 runs to 14 residues. The V gene's germline CDR1 is SGHRS and CDR2 YFSETQ. CDR3 loop: CASSLESGDYGYTF. The CDR3 DNA reads as TGCGCCAGCAGCTTGGAATCCGGGGACTATGGCTACACCTTC.

This clone was seen more than once but under ten times. The chain links TRBV25-1 to TRBJ2-1; the match to TRBD2 covers 10 bases. This CDR3 region has 16 residues. CDR1 is MGHDK, CDR2 SYGVNS, per germline. Unmatched junction bases numbered 7, after V lost 1 base and J lost 7 bases. The CDR3: CASSESSGRAGNEQFF. CDR3 nucleotide sequence: TGTGCCAGCAGTGAATCCAGCGGGAGGGCCGGGAATGAGCAGTTCTTC. Looking up the rest from reference TRBV25-1 and TRBJ2-1 gives the full variable domain: EADIYQTPRYLVIGTGKKITLECSQTMGHDKMYWYQQDPGMELHLIHYSYGVNSTEKGDLSSESTVSRIRTEHFPLTLESARPSHTSQYLCASSESSGRAGNEQFFGPGTRLTVL.

This clone was observed a few times. The identical CDR3 is also encoded by other nucleotide sequences in the sample. The V call is TRBV2, the J call TRBJ1-1, with D perhaps TRBD1 (6 bases). Looked up from germline, CDR1 is SNHLY and CDR2 is FYNNEI. V was cut by 6 bases and J by 3 bases, with 11 bases left in between. The length of the CDR3 is 13 residues. The CDR3 nucleotides are TGTGCCAGCAGGCTACAGGGCTACACTGAAGCTTTCTTT. It is translated as CASRLQGYTEAFF.

CDR3 DNA: TGTGCCAGCTCACCGGACAGGGTTCAGCCCCAGCATTTT. This encodes CASSPDRVQPQHF. The rearrangement joins TRBV18 to TRBJ1-5, with 8 bases that match TRBD1. V shed 3 bases and J 6 bases; nucleotides not matched to a gene: 1. CDR1 KGHSH and CDR2 LQKENI come from the germline V gene. This CDR3 comprises 13 residues.

The chain uses TRBV7-2 and TRBJ1-4; a possible D gene is TRBD1 (5 bases). Germline V CDR1 and CDR2: SGHTA, FQGNSA. CDR3 length: 15 residues. Trimming stripped 4 bases from V and 8 bases from J, with 17 bases between. This CDR3 is CASSSRPGLGEKLFF. CDR3 in DNA: TGTGCCAGCAGCTCCCGTCCAGGGCTAGGGGAAAAACTGTTTTTT.

The chain couples TRBV4-3 to TRBJ1-2; the D is unclear. The V gene lost 0 bases and the J gene lost 7 bases, with 18 bases spanning the gap. The germline CDR1 and CDR2 sequences are LGHNA and YSLEER. The CDR3 has 16 residues. This chain's CDR3 is CASSQDHRWDNSGYTF. CDR3 sequence (DNA): TGCGCCAGCAGCCAAGATCATCGTTGGGATAATAGTGGCTACACCTTC.

The table lists this clone with a few counts. The chain employs TRBV6-5 and TRBJ2-3, with D uncertain. Germline lookup yields CDR1 MNHEY and CDR2 SVGAGI. The CDR3 spans 14 residues. Trimming removed 5 bases from V and 1 base from J, with 10 bases in between. CDR3 coding DNA: TGTGCCAGCAGTAAATGGACCCGCACAGATACGCAGTATTTT. Translated, it gives CASSKWTRTDTQYF.

This clone was counted between two and nine times. For the CDR3, the DNA is TGTGCCAGCAGCTTAGTGCGGGGCAACAATGAGCAGTTCTTC. This encodes CASSLVRGNNEQFF. This chain links TRBV7-2 with TRBJ2-1; a possible D gene is TRBD2 (6 bases). This CDR3 has 14 residues. V was clipped by 1 base and J by 5 bases, with 9 bases between them. The germline V gene has CDR1 SGHTA and CDR2 FQGNSA.

This clone has a handful of counts. The chain combines TRBV15 with TRBJ2-7, with TRBD1 identical over 7 bases. V was clipped by 4 bases and J by 5 bases; unmatched bases: 8. The CDR3 loop spans 14 amino acids. Germline loops: CDR1 LNHNV, CDR2 YYDKDF (reference sequence). The CDR3 nucleotides are TGTGCCACCAGCAAAAAGGCAGGGGGAAACGAGCAGTACGTC. Translating gives CATSKKAGGNEQYV.

The chain employs TRBV14 and TRBJ2-1, with D perhaps matching TRBD1 (5 bases). The CDR3 covers 16 residues. Trimming pared 4 bases from V and 4 bases from J, leaving 17 bases between. CDR1 is SGHDN and CDR2 is FVKESK in the germline V gene. CDR3 DNA: TGTGCCAGCAGCCTAAGGGGCCTCGGAAGGTACAATGAGCAGTTCTTC. Translating it yields CASSLRGLGRYNEQFF.

Only a few counts were recorded for this clone. The chain employs TRBV6-5 and TRBJ1-2; D unresolved. The CDR3 runs 12 residues. From germline, CDR1 is MNHEY and CDR2 SVGAGI. The V and J ends lost 6 bases and 4 bases respectively, with 9 bases between them. The CDR3 is CASSLDRYGYTF. CDR3 in DNA: TGTGCCAGCAGCCTCGACCGCTATGGCTACACCTTC.

This clone was seen a few times. V gene TRBV15 combines with J gene TRBJ1-5, with D uncertain. The CDR3 length is 14 residues. Germline-derived CDR1 and CDR2 are LNHNV and YYDKDF (reference sequence). Trimming removed 1 base at V and 4 bases at J, with 8 bases between. CDR3 nucleotides: TGTGCCACCAGCAGAGGGGATAGGAATCAGCCCCAGCATTTT. It specifies CATSRGDRNQPQHF.

The gene calls are TRBV29-1 and TRBJ1-2; no firm D call. The germline V gene encodes CDR1 SQVTM and CDR2 ANQGSEA. The CDR3 loop spans 13 amino acids. V was cut by 4 bases and J by 3 bases, with 12 bases left in between. The CDR3 nucleotides are TGCAGCGTTGGACGGACCCCAGACTATGGCTACACCTTC. Translation gives CSVGRTPDYGYTF.

This clone was recorded a few times. The CDR3 loop is CASSPGAFDEKLFF. The CDR3 DNA reads TGTGCCAGCAGTCCAGGGGCTTTCGATGAAAAACTGTTTTTT. The chain links TRBV4-2 to TRBJ1-4, with D perhaps matching TRBD1 (6 bases). The CDR3 covers 14 residues. Trimming left V 6 bases short and J 6 bases short, with 14 bases between. The germline CDR1 and CDR2 sequences are LGHNA and YNFKEQ.